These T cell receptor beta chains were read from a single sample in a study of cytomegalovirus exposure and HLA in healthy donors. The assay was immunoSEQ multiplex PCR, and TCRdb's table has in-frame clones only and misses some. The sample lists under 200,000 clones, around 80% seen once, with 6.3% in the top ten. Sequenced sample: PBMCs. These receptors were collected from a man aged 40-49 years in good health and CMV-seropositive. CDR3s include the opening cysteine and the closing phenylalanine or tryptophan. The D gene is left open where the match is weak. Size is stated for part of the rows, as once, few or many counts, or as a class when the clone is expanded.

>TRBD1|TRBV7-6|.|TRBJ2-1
TGTGCCAGCAGCTTAGGGCAGGGGGCTCGAAATGAGCAGTTCTTC
CASSLGQGARNEQFF
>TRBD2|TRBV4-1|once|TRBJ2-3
TGCGCCAGCAGCCGCGGGGGGTTCACAGATACGCAGTATTTT
CASSRGGFTDTQYF
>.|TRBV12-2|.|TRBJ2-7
TGTGCAAGTCGCTTCGGGGGGAGCTCCTACGAGCAGTACTTC
CASRFGGSSYEQYF
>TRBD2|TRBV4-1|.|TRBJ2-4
TGCGCCAGCAGCCCCCTGGGGGGGGATAGGGACATTCAGTACTTC
CASSPLGGDRDIQYF
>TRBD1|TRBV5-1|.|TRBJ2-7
TGCGCCAGTAGCCGGGACAGGCGGATCAACGAGCAGTACTTC
CASSRDRRINEQYF
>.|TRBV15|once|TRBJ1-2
TGTGCCACCAGCCCATCAGGGGCGAAGGGCTACACCTTC
CATSPSGAKGYTF
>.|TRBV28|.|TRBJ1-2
TGTGCCAGCAGTTTAAGTGCGGGGGATGGCTACACCTTC
CASSLSAGDGYTF
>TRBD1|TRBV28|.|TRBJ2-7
TGTGCCAGCAGTTTATTAGGGACAGGGTTTAACTACGAGCAGTACTTC
CASSLLGTGFNYEQYF
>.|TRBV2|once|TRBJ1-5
TGTGCCAGCACCCTGATGGTGGCAGGGAATCAGCCCCAGCATTTT
CASTLMVAGNQPQHF
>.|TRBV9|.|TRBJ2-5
TGTGCCAGCAGCGTAGGGACAATTCAAGAGACCCAGTACTTC
CASSVGTIQETQYF
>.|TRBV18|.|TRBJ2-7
TGTGCCAGCTCACCGGCCAGGGCGTACCACGAGCAGTACTTC
CASSPARAYHEQYF
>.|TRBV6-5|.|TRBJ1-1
TGTGCCAGCAGTTACTCAGGACAGTCGAACACTGAAGCTTTCTTT
CASSYSGQSNTEAFF
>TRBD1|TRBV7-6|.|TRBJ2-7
TGTGCCAGCAGCTTAGATCCGGGACAGGTCTACGAGCAGTACTTC
CASSLDPGQVYEQYF
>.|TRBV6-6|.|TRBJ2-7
TGTGCCAGCCTCACACAGGGACGGCAGCAGTACTTC
CASLTQGRQQYF
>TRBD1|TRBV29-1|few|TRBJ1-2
TGCAGCGTTACCGGGACAGGGGACTCTGGCTACACCTTC
CSVTGTGDSGYTF
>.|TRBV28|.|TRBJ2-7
TGTGCCAGCAGTTCACCCAGGTTTTCCTACGAGCAGTACTTC
CASSSPRFSYEQYF
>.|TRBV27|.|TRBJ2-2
TGTGCCAGCAGTTTGCGAGGACTGGCCCAGTCCGGGGAGCTGTTTTTT
CASSLRGLAQSGELFF
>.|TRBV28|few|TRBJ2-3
TGTGCCAGCAGTTTACCCCCAGGGGAGGGGGCAGATACGCAGTATTTT
CASSLPPGEGADTQYF
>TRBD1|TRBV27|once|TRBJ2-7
TGTGCCAGCAGTTTGGGACAGGGAGGTTACGAGCAGTACTTC
CASSLGQGGYEQYF
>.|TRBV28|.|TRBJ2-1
TGTGCCAGCAGTTTCGTTAGGGGCCTCTCCTACAATGAGCAGTTCTTC
CASSFVRGLSYNEQFF
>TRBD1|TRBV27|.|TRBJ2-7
TGTGCCAGCAGTTCCGGACAGGGAGGCGACGAGCAGTACTTC
CASSSGQGGDEQYF